Below are 20 T cell receptor beta chains sequenced from a single sample in a study of OX40 agonist ivuxolimab in advanced cancers. This table comes from immunoSEQ multiplex PCR, and its TCRdb copy is limited to in-frame clones, with some not included. The data contain roughly 61,000 clones, 70% to 90% of them seen just once; the ten biggest clones take up about 0.34%. The sequenced sample was CD4+ or CD8+ T cells sorted from blood, obtained in a trial of the OX40 agonist ivuxolimab. These receptors were taken from an adult with an advanced solid tumor such as melanoma, head and neck, liver or kidney cancer.

This chain joins TRBV2 and TRBJ2-7; D remains ambiguous. The CDR3 covers 15 residues. CDR1 is SNHLY and CDR2 is FYNNEI in the germline V gene. Trimming removed 3 bases from V and 0 bases from J, with 12 bases in between. The CDR3 reads CASSEFTVSSYEQYF. CDR3 DNA: TGTGCCAGCAGTGAGTTCACGGTGAGCTCCTACGAGCAGTACTTC.

The chain recombines TRBV7-2 with TRBJ2-5, with D perhaps TRBD1 (6 bases). The V gene's germline CDR1 is SGHTA and CDR2 FQGNSA. The CDR3 runs 15 residues. V dropped 0 bases and J dropped 9 bases, with 17 bases sitting between them. The CDR3 sequence: CASSLALLGQHPQYF. The CDR3 DNA sequence: TGTGCCAGCAGCTTAGCGTTATTAGGACAGCACCCCCAGTACTTC.

V is TRBV7-8 and J is TRBJ2-7; 7 nucleotides align to TRBD1. Germline trimming cut 6 bases from V and 3 bases from J; bases unmatched to any gene: 11. Germline CDR1 reads SGHVS; CDR2 reads FQNEAQ. The CDR3 totals 15 residues. CDR3 residues: CASRLQTGPGYEQYF. DNA of the CDR3: TGTGCCAGCAGGTTGCAGACAGGGCCGGGCTACGAGCAGTACTTC.

This chain joins TRBV12-5 and TRBJ1-2; D might be TRBD1 (6 bases). Trimming took off 1 base at V and 4 bases at J, with 16 bases between the two ends. The CDR3 runs 16 residues. Germline V gene sequence: CDR1 LGHNT, CDR2 FRNRAP. Here the CDR3 DNA reads TGTGCTAGTGGTTTGGGGACCCAGGGGAGCGGCTATGGCTACACCTTC. Encoded protein: CASGLGTQGSGYGYTF.

The rearrangement joins TRBV6-1 to TRBJ1-5; 8 bases map to TRBD1. The CDR3 has 14 amino acids. Trimming at V came to 4 bases and at J to 7 bases, leaving 6 bases not matched to a gene. Per germline, CDR1 MNHNS and CDR2 SASEGT. The CDR3 loop is CASSGTGTGQPQHF. The CDR3 DNA sequence: TGTGCCAGCAGTGGGACAGGGACTGGGCAGCCCCAGCATTTT.

This rearrangement joins TRBV5-4 to TRBJ2-7; weak D call: TRBD2 (5 bases). V dropped 4 bases and J dropped 4 bases, with 21 bases sitting between them. This CDR3 is 16 amino acids long. Germline V gene data show CDR1 as SGHNT and CDR2 as YYREEE (reference sequence). CDR3 DNA: TGTGCCAGCAGCCGGAACAAAGGCACTAGTGGTTACGAGCAGTACTTC. Its translation is CASSRNKGTSGYEQYF.

The V gene is TRBV4-1, the J gene TRBJ2-2; D is possibly TRBD2 (5 bases). The ends were cut back, 1 base at V and 6 bases at J, with 12 bases in the middle. Per the germline V gene, CDR1 is MGHRA and CDR2 is YSYEKL. The CDR3 loop spans 15 amino acids. CDR3 protein: CASSQGGARPGELFF. The DNA of the CDR3 is TGCGCCAGCAGCCAAGGGGGAGCGCGCCCCGGGGAGCTGTTTTTT.

Turning to this clone: The junction shows a germline mismatch at one end, possibly a read error. The rearrangement links TRBV25-1 to TRBJ2-7, with D perhaps TRBD1 (6 bases). Germline V gene lookup returns CDR1 MGHDK and CDR2 SYGVNS. CDR3 length equals 12 residues. CDR3 sequence (DNA): TGTGCCAGCGGTGACAGGACCTACGAGCAGTACTTC. Protein product: CASGDRTYEQYF.

The V call is TRBV6-6, the J call TRBJ1-1; 7 nucleotides line up with TRBD1. The CDR3 extends over 14 amino acids. Germline V gives CDR1 MNHNY, CDR2 SVGAGI (reference sequence). V dropped 5 bases and J dropped 1; count of bases not matched to a gene: 4. CDR3 loop: CASSRGRKNTEAFF. CDR3 DNA: TGTGCCAGCAGTAGGGGGCGGAAGAACACTGAAGCTTTCTTT.

The chain uses TRBV7-6 and TRBJ1-3; D call uncertain. The CDR3 sequence is 15 residues long. V was trimmed by 0 bases and J by 0 bases, leaving 6 bases between them. The germline gives CDR1 SGHVS, CDR2 FNYEAQ. In nucleotides, the CDR3 is TGTGCCAGCAGCTTAGCCATGGCCTCTGGAAACACCATATATTTT. It is translated as CASSLAMASGNTIYF.

The chain uses TRBV5-1 and TRBJ1-1; D not certain. V lost 4 bases, J lost 5 bases, and 15 bases lay in between. The CDR3 consists of 14 residues. Germline-derived CDR1 and CDR2 are SGHRS and YFSETQ. The DNA for the CDR3 is TGCGCCAGCAGCCGGATTTCGGAGGGAACTGAAGCTTTCTTT. Translation: CASSRISEGTEAFF.

This chain's CDR3 is CAWSVRGLTGVGNIQYF. CDR3 nucleotide sequence: TGTGCCTGGAGTGTAAGGGGCTTGACAGGGGTTGGGAACATTCAGTACTTC. The V and J genes are TRBV30 and TRBJ2-4; TRBD1 agrees at 8 bases. Germline loops: CDR1 GTSNPN, CDR2 SVGIG (reference sequence). The CDR3 extends over 17 amino acids. Unmatched junction bases numbered 14, after V lost 0 bases and J lost 7 bases. Together with reference TRBV30 and TRBJ2-4, the CDR3 gives the full variable domain: SQTIHQWPATLVQPVGSPLSLECTVEGTSNPNLYWYRQAAGRGLQLLFYSVGIGQISSEVPQNLSASRPQDRQFILSSKKLLLSDSGFYLCAWSVRGLTGVGNIQYFGAGTRLSVL.

The rearrangement joins TRBV7-8 to TRBJ1-2; 8 nucleotides align to TRBD1. Germline V lookup: CDR1 SGHVS, CDR2 FQNEAQ. CDR3 length: 16 residues. The junction had 5 bases not matched to a gene; V was cut back by 1 base and J by 1 base. CDR3 residues: CASSLGRQGLNYGYTF. DNA for the CDR3: TGTGCCAGCAGCTTAGGCCGACAGGGGCTTAACTATGGCTACACCTTC.

This clone was picked up a small number of times. The chain employs TRBV30 and TRBJ1-6; no clear D gene. Trimming shortened V by 1 base and J by 7 bases, and 17 bases separated the two germline ends. Germline V gene lookup returns CDR1 GTSNPN and CDR2 SVGIG (reference sequence). The CDR3 runs to 16 residues. CDR3 residues: CAWSEGISASNSPLHF. For the CDR3, the DNA is TGTGCCTGGAGTGAAGGCATCAGCGCCTCGAATTCACCCCTCCACTTT.

Only a few counts were recorded for this clone. The chain has TRBV2 and TRBJ1-5; unclear D gene. The CDR3 has 12 amino acids. The V end lost 0 bases, the J end lost 6 bases, and 3 bases lay between the germline ends. Germline V gene data show CDR1 as SNHLY and CDR2 as FYNNEI. The CDR3 region has the DNA TGTGCCAGCAGTGAAGCGAGTCAGCCCCAGCATTTT. Its protein is CASSEASQPQHF.

The chain couples TRBV7-8 to TRBJ1-1, with a possible D match to TRBD1 (6 bases). The germline CDR1 and CDR2 sequences are SGHVS and FQNEAQ. V lost 1 base, J lost 5 bases, and 14 bases lay in between. The CDR3 is 15 residues long. The CDR3 region is CASSLGQGSHTEAFF. The CDR3 nucleotides are TGTGCCAGCAGCTTAGGCCAGGGGAGTCATACTGAAGCTTTCTTT.

The J gene is TRBJ1-1, the V gene TRBV27; D unclear. V lost 4 bases, J lost 7 bases, and 22 bases lay in between. CDR3 length equals 16 residues. Germline CDR1 and CDR2: MNHEY and SMNVEV (reference sequence). This CDR3 is CASSSLVVERVFEAFF. The DNA of the CDR3 is TGTGCCAGCAGTTCCCTGGTCGTAGAAAGGGTCTTTGAAGCTTTCTTT.

This chain connects TRBV7-9 to TRBJ2-1; 9 positions agree with TRBD1. Germline trimming cut 4 bases from V and 4 bases from J; bases unmatched to any gene: 8. The germline CDR1 and CDR2 sequences are SEHNR and FQNEAQ (reference sequence). The CDR3 totals 16 residues. The DNA of the CDR3 is TGTGCCAGCAGCTCTCTGGGACAGGGAATATACAATGAGCAGTTCTTC. Translating it yields CASSSLGQGIYNEQFF.

The CDR3 sequence is CASSPQSSYNEQFF. The DNA for the CDR3 is TGTGCCAGTAGTCCCCAGAGCTCCTACAATGAGCAGTTCTTC. The chain uses TRBV19 and TRBJ2-1; no clear D gene. Trimming left V 5 bases short and J 0 bases short, with 8 bases between. In germline, CDR1 is LNHDA, CDR2 SQIVND (reference sequence). The CDR3 spans 14 residues.

The rearrangement links TRBV19 to TRBJ1-2; unclear D gene. V lost 5 bases, J lost 2 bases, and 15 bases lay in between. Germline V CDR1 and CDR2: LNHDA, SQIVND (reference sequence). CDR3 length equals 15 residues. For the CDR3, the DNA is TGTGCCAGTAGTGTGGTAGGGATAGGGAACTATGGCTACACCTTC. Translated: CASSVVGIGNYGYTF.